This T cell receptor beta chain was profiled in a study of glioma-infiltrating T cells. Per the germline V gene, CDR1 is DFQATT and CDR2 is SNEGSKA (reference sequence). Trimming removed 6 bases at V and 0 bases at J, with 9 bases between. This CDR3 has 13 amino acids. Amplification of TCR alpha and beta CDR3 regions from RNA used iRepertoire nested multiplex PCR. MiXCR, applied by TCRdb to the multiplex PCR reads, yields one record per CDR3 protein. The repertoire holds over 130,000 distinct CDR3 sequences, with roughly two fifths as singletons. A word on this clonotype: Its antigen is not identified.

Overall study results and limits: CDR3 overlap between tissue and blood was very small.

The genes are TRBV20-1 and TRBJ1-5, with D unresolved. This receptor was obtained from a human donor with low-grade glioma or glioblastoma, undergoing nonglioma brain surgery, or in good health (not recorded which). Material: glioma tissue, nonneoplastic brain tissue, or PBMCs (not recorded which). The CDR3: CSAKRVSNQPQHF. The CDR3 DNA is TGCAGTGCCAAAAGAGTTAGCAATCAGCCCCAGCATTTT.